These 31 T cell receptor beta chains share one sample of origin, sequenced in a study of cytomegalovirus exposure and HLA in healthy donors. In the PCR, 60 Vbeta and 13 Jbeta primers were used. The method was immunoSEQ multiplex PCR; TCRdb's version includes in-frame clones alone and lacks a portion of them. The table lists more than 85,000 clones, less than 70% of them singletons. Sample: PBMCs. These receptors were collected from a woman in her seventies in good health and CMV-seropositive.

This chain uses TRBV29-1 with TRBJ2-7; tentatively, D is TRBD1 (6 bases). The CDR3 consists of 12 residues. Germline lookup yields CDR1 SQVTM and CDR2 ANQGSEA. V shed 6 bases and J shed 5 bases, with 14 bases lying between them. CDR3 sequence (DNA): TGCAGCGTCGCACAGGGTTCCCACGAGCAGTACTTC. Translated, it gives CSVAQGSHEQYF.

The V gene is TRBV7-9, the J gene TRBJ1-1, with 7 bases aligning to TRBD1. Germline V lookup: CDR1 SEHNR, CDR2 FQNEAQ (reference sequence). There are 14 residues in the CDR3. The junction had 10 bases not matched to a gene; V was cut back by 5 bases and J by 7 bases. The CDR3 sequence: CASSPGTVKYEAFF. The CDR3 DNA follows: TGTGCCAGCAGCCCCGGGACAGTGAAATATGAAGCTTTCTTT.

The chain employs TRBV6-5 and TRBJ1-3; perhaps TRBD1 as D (6 bases). The germline CDR1 and CDR2 sequences are MNHEY and SVGAGI. Trimming removed 5 bases from V and 4 bases from J, with 15 bases in between. The CDR3 covers 15 residues. The CDR3 DNA is TGTGCCAGCAGTCCCTGGACAGCGGGGGGAAACACCATATATTTT. As protein: CASSPWTAGGNTIYF.

This chain joins TRBV15 and TRBJ1-2; maybe TRBD1 (6 bases). The CDR3 contains 14 residues. V lost 9 bases, J lost 3 bases, and 17 bases lay in between. Per the germline V gene, CDR1 is LNHNV and CDR2 is YYDKDF (reference sequence). The CDR3 loop reads CATKESRGDYGYTF. The CDR3 DNA reads as TGTGCCACAAAAGAGAGCAGGGGCGACTATGGCTACACCTTC.

The chain recombines TRBV10-3 with TRBJ1-1; D is perhaps TRBD1 (6 bases). The CDR3 runs 15 residues. V lost 3 bases to trimming and J lost 0 bases, with 11 bases between them. Germline CDR1 reads ENHRY; CDR2 reads SYGVKD. Here the CDR3 DNA reads TGTGCCATCAGTGAAACAGGGTACATGAACACTGAAGCTTTCTTT. It specifies CAISETGYMNTEAFF.

The V and J genes are TRBV7-2 and TRBJ2-3, with 10 bases matching TRBD2. The CDR3 covers 16 residues. The V gene's germline CDR1 is SGHTA and CDR2 FQGNSA. Trimming removed 0 bases from V and 2 bases from J; junction bases left unmatched: 2. CDR3 loop: CASSLASGGTTDTQYF. CDR3 coding DNA: TGTGCCAGCAGCTTAGCTAGCGGGGGGACCACAGATACGCAGTATTTT.

This chain connects TRBV27 to TRBJ2-6, with 7 positions matching TRBD1. The germline V gene has CDR1 MNHEY and CDR2 SMNVEV (reference sequence). The CDR3 has 16 residues. J was trimmed by 4 bases and V by 3 bases; bases with no gene match: 6. The CDR3 region has the DNA TGTGCCAGCAGTTTTAGTGGACAGGCCGGGGCCAACGTCCTGACTTTC. It encodes CASSFSGQAGANVLTF.

This clone was counted once. V and J are TRBV7-6 and TRBJ1-6, with unresolved D. V gave up 3 bases and J gave up 6 bases, with 6 bases separating them. This CDR3 region has 13 residues. Germline-derived CDR1 and CDR2 are SGHVS and FNYEAQ. DNA for the CDR3: TGTGCCAGCAGCTTTCACATTAATTCACCCCTCCACTTT. Amino acids: CASSFHINSPLHF. The entire variable domain, with the rest obtained from reference TRBV7-6 and TRBJ1-6, is as follows: GAGVSQSPRYKVTKRGQDVALRCDPISGHVSLYWYRQALGQGPEFLTYFNYEAQQDKSGLPNDRFSAERPEGSISTLTIQRTEQRDSAMYRCASSFHINSPLHFGNGTRLTVT.

The rearrangement links TRBV30 to TRBJ1-2; no reliable D call. Germline CDR1 and CDR2: GTSNPN and SVGIG (reference sequence). The CDR3 totals 11 residues. V was shortened by 0 bases and J by 8 bases, with 7 bases between the two germline ends. Here the CDR3 reads CAWSVLVGYTF. The CDR3 DNA reads as TGTGCCTGGAGTGTGTTAGTCGGCTACACCTTC. The variable domain in full, with the rest retrieved from reference TRBV30 and TRBJ1-2, is SQTIHQWPATLVQPVGSPLSLECTVEGTSNPNLYWYRQAAGRGLQLLFYSVGIGQISSEVPQNLSASRPQDRQFILSSKKLLLSDSGFYLCAWSVLVGYTFGSGTRLTVV.

This clone was seen once. This chain connects TRBV10-3 to TRBJ2-2, with 8 bases aligning to TRBD1. Per the germline V gene, CDR1 is ENHRY and CDR2 is SYGVKD. This CDR3 contains 14 residues. The CDR3 loop reads CAISGQGGTGELFF. The DNA for the CDR3 is TGTGCGATCTCAGGACAGGGCGGGACCGGGGAGCTGTTTTTT.

This chain links TRBV5-1 with TRBJ1-5; 7 nucleotides match TRBD1. The CDR3 length is 14 residues. Per the germline V gene, CDR1 is SGHRS and CDR2 is YFSETQ. The V gene end was trimmed by 0 bases and the J gene end by 5 bases; junction bases not matched to a gene: 2. CDR3 protein: CASSLGGGYQPQHF. CDR3 nucleotides: TGCGCCAGCAGCTTGGGAGGGGGCTATCAGCCCCAGCATTTT.

Of note for this clone: Additional DNA sequences in this sample encode the identical CDR3. The J gene is TRBJ1-3, the V gene TRBV6-5, with D possibly matching TRBD1 (6 bases). This CDR3 has 15 amino acids. Per germline, CDR1 MNHEY and CDR2 SVGAGI. V lost 6 bases, J lost 0 bases, and 12 bases lay in between. CDR3 sequence reads: CASRPGQPSGNTIYF. In nucleotides, the CDR3 is TGTGCCAGCAGGCCTGGACAGCCCTCTGGAAACACCATATATTTT.

This chain joins TRBV18 and TRBJ2-5; a possible D gene is TRBD1 (6 bases). Looked up from germline, CDR1 is KGHSH and CDR2 is LQKENI. The CDR3 contains 14 residues. Trimming took 3 bases from V and 2 from J, leaving 10 bases between them. The CDR3 loop is CASSPDRIQETQYF. CDR3 in DNA: TGTGCCAGCTCACCCGACAGGATTCAAGAGACCCAGTACTTC.

This clone was detected a few times. This chain joins TRBV5-4 and TRBJ2-7, with D maybe TRBD1 (5 bases). The CDR3 consists of 13 residues. Germline CDR1 reads SGHNT; CDR2 reads YYREEE (reference sequence). The germline V and J ends were trimmed by 4 bases and 3 bases, with 11 bases remaining between them. The DNA for the CDR3 is TGTGCCAGCAGCCAAGACAGAAACTACGAGCAGTACTTC. This sequence encodes CASSQDRNYEQYF.

The gene calls are TRBV30 and TRBJ1-2; a possible D gene is TRBD1 (5 bases). This CDR3 spans 13 amino acids. Trimming cost V 8 bases and J 2 bases, with 15 bases left between them. Germline values: CDR1 GTSNPN, CDR2 SVGIG (reference sequence). DNA for the CDR3: TGTGCCAGTCTAACGGCAGGGAACTATGGCTACACCTTC. The encoded protein is CASLTAGNYGYTF.

For this clone: The junction does not match germline at one end; this may be a read error. The V gene is TRBV29-1, the J gene TRBJ1-2; a weak D match, TRBD1 (5 bases). This CDR3 spans 10 amino acids. Per the germline V gene, CDR1 is SQVTM and CDR2 is ANQGSEA. The CDR3 is CSVDPGFSAF. CDR3 coding DNA: TGCAGCGTTGACCCAGGGTTTAGTGCCTTC. The entire variable domain, with the rest obtained from reference TRBV29-1 and TRBJ1-2, is as follows: SAVISQKPSRDICQRGTSLTIQCQVDSQVTMMFWYRQQPGQSLTLIATANQGSEATYESGFVIDKFPISRPNLTFSTLTVSNMSPEDSSIYLCSVDPGFSAFGSGTRLTVV.

The rearrangement joins TRBV7-9 to TRBJ2-3, with D perhaps matching TRBD1 (6 bases). Germline-derived CDR1 and CDR2 are SEHNR and FQNEAQ (reference sequence). With 5 bases removed from V and 4 bases from J, the gap between germline ends came to 16 bases. The CDR3 is 15 amino acids. CDR3 amino acids: CASSPTPGAADTQYF. DNA of the CDR3: TGTGCCAGCAGCCCGACCCCAGGGGCCGCAGATACGCAGTATTTT.

The chain is built from TRBV6-5 and TRBJ1-6; D call uncertain. V was clipped by 4 bases and J by 5 bases, with 12 bases between them. Germline V gene sequence: CDR1 MNHEY, CDR2 SVGAGI. The CDR3 covers 15 residues. The CDR3 DNA reads as TGTGCCAGCAGTTTTGAGGCACCTGATAATTCACCCCTCCACTTT. Amino acid sequence: CASSFEAPDNSPLHF.

The J gene is TRBJ1-6, the V gene TRBV2, with D maybe TRBD1 (6 bases). The germline V gene encodes CDR1 SNHLY and CDR2 FYNNEI. Trimming left V 11 bases short and J 5 bases short, with 13 bases between. The CDR3 has 13 residues. CDR3: CASTGQNNSPLHF. As DNA, the CDR3 is TGTGCCTCAACGGGACAAAATAATTCACCCCTCCACTTT.

The chain combines TRBV5-6 with TRBJ1-5; D remains unclear. The CDR3 has 14 residues. With 3 bases removed from V and 0 bases from J, the gap between germline ends came to 7 bases. The germline V gene encodes CDR1 SGHDT and CDR2 YYEEEE. CDR3 loop: CASSSGYSNQPQHF. The CDR3 DNA follows: TGTGCCAGCAGCTCGGGATATAGCAATCAGCCCCAGCATTTT. Filled out from reference TRBV5-6 and TRBJ1-5, the complete variable domain reads DAGVTQSPTHLIKTRGQQVTLRCSPKSGHDTVSWYQQALGQGPQFIFQYYEEEERQRGNFPDRFSGHQFPNYSSELNVNALLLGDSALYLCASSSGYSNQPQHFGDGTRLSIL.

This clone was detected a few times. The chain couples TRBV5-6 to TRBJ1-3; TRBD1 is a possible D gene (5 bases). Trimming removed 6 bases at V and 0 bases at J, with 13 bases between. The CDR3 runs to 15 residues. In germline, CDR1 is SGHDT, CDR2 YYEEEE. The CDR3 spells CASTDGTFSGNTIYF. DNA for the CDR3: TGTGCCAGCACCGATGGGACTTTCTCTGGAAACACCATATATTTT.

This chain joins TRBV9 and TRBJ2-1, with 14 positions matching TRBD2. V shed 4 bases, J shed 2 bases, and the junction held 11 bases outside the gene matches. CDR1 SGDLS and CDR2 YYNGEE come from the germline V gene. CDR3 length: 19 amino acids. The CDR3 DNA reads TGTGCCAGCAGCCCCCACCCAATGACTAGCGGGGGGGCCTACAATGAGCAGTTCTTC. Translating gives CASSPHPMTSGGAYNEQFF.

The chain links TRBV11-3 to TRBJ2-2; 10 bases agree with TRBD1. The ends lost 4 bases at V and 6 bases at J; junction bases unmatched: 5. From germline, CDR1 is SGHNT and CDR2 YENEEA. This CDR3 region has 15 residues. CDR3 nucleotides: TGTGCCAGCAGCTCATCCGGGACAGGGGCCGGGGAGCTGTTTTTT. Its protein is CASSSSGTGAGELFF.

The V and J genes are TRBV6-5 and TRBJ1-2, with 7 bases that match TRBD1. This CDR3 has 11 amino acids. V shed 6 bases and J 8 bases; nucleotides not matched to a gene: 3. Germline loops: CDR1 MNHEY, CDR2 SVGAGI. The CDR3 region is CASRRQGGYTF. In nucleotides, the CDR3 is TGTGCCAGCAGAAGACAGGGAGGCTACACCTTC.

This clone was recorded a few times. The J gene is TRBJ2-5, the V gene TRBV2; 10 bases are shared with TRBD2. Germline-derived CDR1 and CDR2 are SNHLY and FYNNEI. Trimming at V came to 7 bases and at J to 5 bases, leaving 4 bases not matched to a gene. This CDR3 is 13 amino acids long. CDR3 sequence: CASKAGGYETQYF. CDR3 in DNA: TGTGCCAGCAAAGCGGGGGGGTACGAGACCCAGTACTTC.

The rearrangement uses TRBV11-2 and TRBJ1-2; 9 nucleotides match TRBD1. With 5 bases clipped from V and 5 bases from J, the junction kept 18 bases outside the gene matches. This CDR3 has 18 residues. Germline V gene lookup returns CDR1 SGHAT and CDR2 FQNNGV. CDR3 loop: CASSQPGQGGAYRYGYTF. Here the CDR3 DNA reads TGTGCCAGCAGCCAACCGGGACAGGGAGGGGCATATAGGTATGGCTACACCTTC.

The V and J genes are TRBV10-1 and TRBJ2-3; TRBD2 matches 10 bases. Germline CDR1 WNHNN, CDR2 SYGVQD (reference sequence). The CDR3 sequence is 16 residues long. The V and J ends lost 2 bases and 4 bases, in that order; junction bases with no gene match: 6. CDR3: CASSENPSGGADTQYF. The CDR3 coding sequence is TGCGCCAGCAGTGAGAACCCTAGCGGGGGAGCAGATACGCAGTATTTT.

The J gene is TRBJ2-5, the V gene TRBV6-6, with 9 positions matching TRBD1. The V gene's germline CDR1 is MNHNY and CDR2 SVGAGI (reference sequence). Trimming removed 7 bases from V and 5 bases from J; junction bases left unmatched: 11. There are 15 residues in the CDR3. The CDR3 DNA reads as TGTGCCAGCATTCTCAGACAGGGGGGAAGGGAGACCCAGTACTTC. It is translated as CASILRQGGRETQYF.

This clone has more than one count but fewer than ten. This chain links TRBV9 with TRBJ2-2; the match to TRBD2 covers 8 bases. This CDR3 is built from 17 residues. V lost 0 bases to trimming and J lost 2 bases; unmatched junction nucleotides: 6. Germline V CDR1 and CDR2: SGDLS, YYNGEE. The CDR3 sequence: CASSVGISGANTGELFF. The DNA for the CDR3 is TGTGCCAGCAGCGTAGGAATTAGCGGGGCCAACACCGGGGAGCTGTTTTTT.

This clone was counted a few times. V usage is TRBV10-3 and J usage is TRBJ2-3; 12 bases agree with TRBD2. CDR1 ENHRY and CDR2 SYGVKD come from the germline V gene. The CDR3 is 15 amino acids. V shed 11 bases and J 5 bases; nucleotides not matched to a gene: 11. The CDR3 region has the DNA TGTGCCGTAGCCACTAGCGGGGGGCTCGGAGATACGCAGTATTTT. Its translation: CAVATSGGLGDTQYF.

This rearrangement joins TRBV5-5 to TRBJ1-2; D may be TRBD1 (5 bases). Per the germline V gene, CDR1 is SGHKS and CDR2 is YYEKEE (reference sequence). The V gene lost 0 bases and the J gene lost 5 bases, with 8 bases spanning the gap. This CDR3 region has 13 residues. The CDR3 DNA reads as TGTGCCAGCAGCTTGGACAGGTCTTATGGCTACACCTTC. Protein: CASSLDRSYGYTF.